This T cell receptor beta chain is from a study of early T cells in non-severe SARS-CoV-2 infection (dated by TCRdb to the early 2020s). As for the study more broadly: Because TCR sequencing relied on bulk RNA taken from unsorted whole blood, pairing of alpha and beta chains was not possible.

Broad study findings and their caveats: Matching against VDJdb was skewed toward anti-spike CD8 responses, likely underestimated virus-specific expansions, and missed private and CD4 specificities.

Set within a cohort of healthcare workers in London, UK, this nested case-control study involved weekly PCR testing of nasopharyngeal swabs along with blood sampling. Healthcare workers were recruited between 23 and 31 March 2020, during the week of the UK lockdown, and were followed weekly for up to about 15 weeks. The CDR3 holds 14 amino acids from the cysteine to the phenylalanine. The retained sequence is limited to the CDR3, 42 bases, with the frame set at the first base. V lost 7 bases and J lost 5 bases, and the count of bases not matched to a germline gene is 9. As encoded in the germline V gene, CDR1 is SQVTM while CDR2 is ANQGSEA. Library preparation was by 5' RACE. Instrument on record: NextSeq 500. To correct for sequencing error and PCR bias, the TCR library protocol tagged individual cDNA molecules with unique molecular identifiers. Both TCR alpha and beta chains were sequenced, and tight co-correlation was observed between alpha and beta sequence abundances in each sample. The study's own analysis went as follows. Decombinator V4 was used to annotate TCR sequences for V gene, J gene and CDR3. TCRs were defined as expanded if a significant change between any two time points was detected under a Poisson model with p below 0.0001. TCR abundances were normalised to the total number of TCRs sequenced per sample and expressed as counts per million. MAIT TCRs were defined by TRAV1-2 paired with TRAJ12, TRAJ20 or TRAJ33, and iNKT TCRs by TRAV10 paired with TRAJ18. VDJdb, accessed on 1 November 2021, was searched for TCRs annotated for CMV, EBV and SARS-CoV-2, and TCRs annotated for more than one antigen were excluded. TCRdb applied fastp at Q25 and MiXCR to the public reads, then kept only in-frame beta chains. Under each unique CDR3 protein, matching rows form one entry showing the most common genes and DNA. TCRdb's processing, not the authors' own work, is the source of the V and J calls. Within this sample are about 45,000 distinct CDR3 sequences, with about 9.9% of them counted one time only. The ten biggest clones cover about a fifth of the sample.

Concerning this clonotype: Its cognate antigen has yet to be identified. Qualities for individual bases were not recorded, and no much larger clone is one base off.

The sequence was collected from an adult who was a healthcare worker with PCR-confirmed SARS-CoV-2 infection or an uninfected control (not recorded which). Sequenced sample: whole blood. Recombination linked TRBV29-1 to TRBJ1-2; TRBD1 fits 11 bases in the junction. The CDR3 here reads CSALGQGAEYGYTF. Here is the DNA: TGCAGCGCTCTAGGACAGGGGGCAGAGTATGGCTACACCTTC. The reference TRBV29-1 and TRBJ1-2 proteins fill in what lies around the CDR3, so the full variable domain reads SAVISQKPSRDICQRGTSLTIQCQVDSQVTMMFWYRQQPGQSLTLIATANQGSEATYESGFVIDKFPISRPNLTFSTLTVSNMSPEDSSIYLCSALGQGAEYGYTFGSGTRLTVV.